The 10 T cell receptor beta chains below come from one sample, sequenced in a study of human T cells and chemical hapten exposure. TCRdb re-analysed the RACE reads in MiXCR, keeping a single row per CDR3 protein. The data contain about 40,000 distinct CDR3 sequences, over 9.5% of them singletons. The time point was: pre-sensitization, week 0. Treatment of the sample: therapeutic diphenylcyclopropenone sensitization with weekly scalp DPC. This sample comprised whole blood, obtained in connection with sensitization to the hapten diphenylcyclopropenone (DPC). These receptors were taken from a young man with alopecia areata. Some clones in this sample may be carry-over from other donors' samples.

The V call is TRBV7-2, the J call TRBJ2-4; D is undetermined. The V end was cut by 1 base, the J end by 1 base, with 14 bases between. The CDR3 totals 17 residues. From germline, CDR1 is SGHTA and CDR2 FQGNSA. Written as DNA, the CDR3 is TGTGCCAGCAGCTTAGTAGCCAGCCACCTGGCCAAAAACATTCAGTACTTC. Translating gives CASSLVASHLAKNIQYF.

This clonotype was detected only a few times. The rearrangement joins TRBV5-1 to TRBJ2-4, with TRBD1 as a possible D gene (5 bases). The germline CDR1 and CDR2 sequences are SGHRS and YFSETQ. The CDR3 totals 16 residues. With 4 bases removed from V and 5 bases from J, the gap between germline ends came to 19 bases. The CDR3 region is CASSRGGRAGENIQYF. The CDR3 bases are TGCGCCAGCAGCCGCGGTGGCAGGGCCGGAGAAAACATTCAGTACTTC. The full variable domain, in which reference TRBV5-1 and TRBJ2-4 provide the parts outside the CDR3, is KAGVTQTPRYLIKTRGQQVTLSCSPISGHRSVSWYQQTPGQGLQFLFEYFSETQRNKGNFPGRFSGRQFSNSRSEMNVSTLELGDSALYLCASSRGGRAGENIQYFGAGTRLSVL.

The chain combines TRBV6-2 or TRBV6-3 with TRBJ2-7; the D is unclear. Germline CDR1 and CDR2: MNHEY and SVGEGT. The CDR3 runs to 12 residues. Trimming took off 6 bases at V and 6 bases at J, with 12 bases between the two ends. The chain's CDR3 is CASRNALGEQYV. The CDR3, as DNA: TGTGCCAGCAGAAACGCCTTGGGCGAGCAGTACGTC.

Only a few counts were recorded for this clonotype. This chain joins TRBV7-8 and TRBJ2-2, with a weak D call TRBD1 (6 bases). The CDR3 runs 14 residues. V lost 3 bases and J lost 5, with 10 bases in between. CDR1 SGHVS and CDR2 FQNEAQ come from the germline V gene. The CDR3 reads CASSLGARTGELFF. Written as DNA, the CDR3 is TGTGCCAGCAGCTTGGGGGCCCGAACCGGGGAGCTGTTTTTT.

In DNA form, the CDR3 reads TGTGCCAGCAAACAACTAGCGGGAGCTTACAATGAGCAGTTCTTC. This translates into CASKQLAGAYNEQFF. The chain has TRBV7-2 and TRBJ2-1, with 11 bases fitting TRBD2. Germline V gene lookup returns CDR1 SGHTA and CDR2 FQGNSA. V was pared by 7 bases and J by 4 bases, with 6 bases of the junction left unmatched. The CDR3 extends over 15 amino acids. Based on the CDR3 plus reference TRBV7-2 and TRBJ2-1, the full variable domain is GAGVSQSPSNKVTEKGKDVELRCDPISGHTALYWYRQSLGQGLEFLIYFQGNSAPDKSGLPSDRFSAERTGGSVSTLTIQRTQQEDSAVYLCASKQLAGAYNEQFFGPGTRLTVL.

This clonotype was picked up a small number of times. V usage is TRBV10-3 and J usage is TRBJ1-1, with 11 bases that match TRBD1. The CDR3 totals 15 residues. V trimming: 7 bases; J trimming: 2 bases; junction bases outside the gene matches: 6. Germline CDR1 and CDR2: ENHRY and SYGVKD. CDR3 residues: CAITLDRGQNTEAFF. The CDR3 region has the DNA TGTGCCATCACCTTGGACAGGGGGCAAAACACTGAAGCTTTCTTT.

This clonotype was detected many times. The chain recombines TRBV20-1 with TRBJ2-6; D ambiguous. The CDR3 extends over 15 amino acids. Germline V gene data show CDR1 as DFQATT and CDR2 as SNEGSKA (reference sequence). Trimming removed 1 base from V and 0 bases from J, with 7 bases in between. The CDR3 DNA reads TGCAGTGCTAGAGTGGGTTTCTCTGGGGCCAACGTCCTGACTTTC. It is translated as CSARVGFSGANVLTF.

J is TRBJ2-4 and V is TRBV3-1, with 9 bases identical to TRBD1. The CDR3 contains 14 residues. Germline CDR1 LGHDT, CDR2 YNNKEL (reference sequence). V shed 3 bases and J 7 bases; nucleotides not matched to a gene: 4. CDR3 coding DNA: TGTGCCAGCAGCCATTACGACAGGGGGAACATTCAGTACTTC. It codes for CASSHYDRGNIQYF.

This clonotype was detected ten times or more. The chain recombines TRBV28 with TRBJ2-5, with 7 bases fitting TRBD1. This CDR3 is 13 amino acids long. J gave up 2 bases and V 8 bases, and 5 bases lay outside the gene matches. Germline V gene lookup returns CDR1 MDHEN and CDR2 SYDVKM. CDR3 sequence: CASASGQQETQYF. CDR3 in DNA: TGTGCCAGCGCCTCGGGACAGCAAGAGACCCAGTACTTC.

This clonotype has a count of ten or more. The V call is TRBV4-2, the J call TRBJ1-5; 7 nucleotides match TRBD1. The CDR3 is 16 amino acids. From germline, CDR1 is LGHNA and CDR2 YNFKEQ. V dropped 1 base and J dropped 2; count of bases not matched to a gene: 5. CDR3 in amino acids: CASSQGTGLGNQPQHF. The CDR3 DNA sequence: TGTGCCAGCAGCCAAGGGACAGGTCTGGGCAATCAGCCCCAGCATTTT.